These 18 T cell receptor beta chains were sequenced from one sample in a study of vaccination effects on CD4 cells after COVID-19. Repertoires were generated with immunoSEQ multiplex PCR, while TCRdb's copy carries only in-frame clones and drops some. Altogether roughly 20,000 clones are present, 70% being singletons, with the ten largest covering roughly 16%. These TCRs' antigens remain unknown. The ViraFEST assay expanded antigen-specific CD4+ T cells with viral peptide pools before sequencing. Scientists isolated CD4+ T cells after an approximately 11-day culture period ended. The sequencing here drew on CD4+ T cells from PBMCs cultured with HCoV-229E spike peptides, taken before COVID-19 vaccination. The receptors come from a human donor who received a COVID-19 vaccine.

This chain links TRBV12-5 with TRBJ2-2; D is undetermined. The length of the CDR3 is 11 residues. Between the trimmed V and J ends, which lost 2 bases and 7 bases, there was a span of 2 bases. In germline, CDR1 is LGHNT, CDR2 FRNRAP. The CDR3 nucleotides read TGTGCTAGTGGTTTGAACGGGGAGCTGTTTTTT. Its protein is CASGLNGELFF.

This chain joins TRBV11-2 and TRBJ2-7; perhaps TRBD2 as D (5 bases). The CDR3 extends over 15 amino acids. The germline gives CDR1 SGHAT, CDR2 FQNNGV. V gave up 1 base and J gave up 4 bases, with 14 bases separating them. The CDR3 nucleotides read TGTGCCAGCAGCTTAGGCATCCTCGGCGGGTACGAGCAGTACTTC. It codes for CASSLGILGGYEQYF.

The V call is TRBV18, the J call TRBJ1-6, with D uncertain. The V end was cut by 3 bases, the J end by 7 bases, with 7 bases between. This CDR3 has 13 amino acids. Germline assignment: CDR1 KGHSH and CDR2 LQKENI. The CDR3: CASSPDWNSPLHF. The CDR3 DNA follows: TGTGCCAGCTCACCGGACTGGAATTCACCCCTCCACTTT.

The V call is TRBV19, the J call TRBJ2-1; D is ambiguous. The germline V and J ends were trimmed by 5 bases and 6 bases, with 17 bases remaining between them. This CDR3 is built from 15 residues. The germline CDR1 and CDR2 sequences are LNHDA and SQIVND (reference sequence). This CDR3 reads CASSDPLRRGNEQFF. The CDR3 DNA reads as TGTGCCAGTAGTGACCCCCTGAGAAGAGGCAATGAGCAGTTCTTC.

The chain carries TRBV29-1 and TRBJ1-5, with 9 bases identical to TRBD1. The CDR3 has 13 residues. V was pared by 7 bases and J by 6 bases, with 7 bases of the junction left unmatched. Germline V gives CDR1 SQVTM, CDR2 ANQGSEA. The CDR3 DNA is TGCAGCGCGCTCGGGACAGGGACTCAGCCCCAGCATTTT. It codes for CSALGTGTQPQHF.

The chain recombines TRBV19 with TRBJ1-2; D is uncertain. V was pared by 2 bases and J by 7 bases, with 20 bases between. This CDR3 region has 16 residues. CDR1 is LNHDA, CDR2 SQIVND, per germline (reference sequence). CDR3 bases: TGTGCCAGTAGTATATCACATCGGAAGCGCTTAGGTGGCTACACCTTC. Translated, it gives CASSISHRKRLGGYTF.

This clone was detected only once. The gene calls are TRBV6-5 and TRBJ1-2, with D possibly TRBD1 on 5 matching bases. The length of the CDR3 is 13 residues. The V gene lost 2 bases and the J gene lost 2 bases, with 6 bases spanning the gap. The germline V gene encodes CDR1 MNHEY and CDR2 SVGAGI. CDR3 bases: TGTGCCAGCAGTTACGACAGAAACTATGGCTACACCTTC. It translates to CASSYDRNYGYTF.

This clone ranks as medium-sized (0.01 to 0.1%). V usage is TRBV3-1 (or the pseudogene TRBV3-2) and J usage is TRBJ1-2; D not resolved. CDR1 is LGHDT and CDR2 is YNNKEL in the germline V gene (reference sequence). CDR3 size: 12 residues. V was trimmed by 3 bases and J by 7 bases, leaving 9 bases between them. The CDR3 bases are TGTGCCAGCAGCCAGGGAAATAGTGGCTACACCTTC. It yields the protein CASSQGNSGYTF.

In DNA, the CDR3 is TGCGCCAGCAGCCCGCCGACAGGGGACAATGAGCAGTTCTTC. The encoded protein is CASSPPTGDNEQFF. The chain uses TRBV5-1 and TRBJ2-1; 8 bases fit TRBD1. Looked up from germline, CDR1 is SGHRS and CDR2 is YFSETQ. The J segment lost 5 bases and the V segment lost 4 bases, leaving 5 bases of the junction unmatched. This CDR3 contains 14 residues.

The V gene is TRBV11-2, the J gene TRBJ1-2, with D maybe TRBD1 (6 bases). V lost 5 bases, J lost 4 bases, and 11 bases lay in between. CDR3 size: 13 residues. From germline, CDR1 is SGHAT and CDR2 FQNNGV. CDR3 sequence (DNA): TGTGCCAGCAGCGGCGACAGGAGCTATGGCTACACCTTC. It codes for CASSGDRSYGYTF.

A single count supports this clone. The chain combines TRBV9 with TRBJ2-2; D unresolved. Trimming shortened V by 0 bases and J by 7 bases, and 13 bases separated the two germline ends. Germline CDR1 SGDLS, CDR2 YYNGEE. The CDR3 contains 15 residues. The chain's CDR3 is CASSVAPSAIGELFF. CDR3 coding DNA: TGTGCCAGCAGCGTAGCGCCGTCTGCTATCGGGGAGCTGTTTTTT.

The chain employs TRBV29-1 and TRBJ2-7; unclear D gene. V was cut by 4 bases and J by 2 bases, with 12 bases left in between. The CDR3 runs 13 residues. Germline-derived CDR1 and CDR2 are SQVTM and ANQGSEA. The CDR3 DNA reads as TGCAGCGTTGTATCTGGGGAAACCTACGAGCAGTACTTC. This translates into CSVVSGETYEQYF.

The chain is built from TRBV3-1 (or the pseudogene TRBV3-2) and TRBJ1-2, with D hard to call. In germline, CDR1 is LGHDT, CDR2 YNNKEL (reference sequence). The CDR3 consists of 15 residues. V shed 4 bases and J shed 4 bases, with 16 bases lying between them. CDR3 in amino acids: CASSPGPSRSYGYTF. The CDR3 coding sequence is TGTGCCAGCAGCCCCGGGCCCTCTCGGTCCTATGGCTACACCTTC.

V is TRBV9 and J is TRBJ2-5, with 7 bases aligning to TRBD1. CDR1 SGDLS and CDR2 YYNGEE come from the germline V gene. The V segment lost 3 bases and the J segment 0 bases; nucleotides outside the gene matches: 2. CDR3 length: 14 amino acids. The DNA of the CDR3 is TGTGCCAGCAGCGCCGACAGGGACCAAGAGACCCAGTACTTC. This codes for CASSADRDQETQYF.

This chain joins TRBV4-1 and TRBJ2-2; 16 nucleotides match TRBD2. Germline CDR1 and CDR2: MGHRA and YSYEKL. Losses at the gene ends were 1 base for V and 3 bases for J; bases not matched to a gene: 5. The CDR3 spans 19 residues. CDR3 amino acids: CASSQVGLAGGQYTGELFF. CDR3 in DNA: TGCGCCAGCAGCCAAGTGGGACTAGCGGGGGGGCAATACACCGGGGAGCTGTTTTTT.

V gene TRBV6-1 combines with J gene TRBJ1-6; tentatively, D is TRBD1 (6 bases). Deletions cut 11 bases from V and 5 bases from J, with 13 bases between. The CDR3 is 13 amino acids. Per germline, CDR1 MNHNS and CDR2 SASEGT. The CDR3 loop is CAGRGGDNSPLHF. The CDR3 nucleotides are TGTGCCGGACGAGGGGGGGATAATTCACCCCTCCACTTT.

There are a few counts of this clone. The chain has TRBV2 and TRBJ2-3, with 9 bases fitting TRBD2. Germline assignment: CDR1 SNHLY and CDR2 FYNNEI. The CDR3 is 15 residues long. J was trimmed by 3 bases and V by 4 bases; bases with no gene match: 5. The CDR3 loop is CASSGRSGSTDTQYF. In DNA, the CDR3 is TGTGCCAGCAGTGGCCGTAGCGGGAGTACAGATACGCAGTATTTT.

The rearrangement uses TRBV24-1 and TRBJ1-1; D remains unclear. This CDR3 is 14 amino acids long. Germline CDR1 reads KGHDR; CDR2 reads SFDVKD. V lost 4 bases, J lost 1 base, and 9 bases lay in between. As DNA, the CDR3 is TGTGCCACCAGTGACGCCCGGGAGAACACTGAAGCTTTCTTT. It codes for CATSDARENTEAFF.